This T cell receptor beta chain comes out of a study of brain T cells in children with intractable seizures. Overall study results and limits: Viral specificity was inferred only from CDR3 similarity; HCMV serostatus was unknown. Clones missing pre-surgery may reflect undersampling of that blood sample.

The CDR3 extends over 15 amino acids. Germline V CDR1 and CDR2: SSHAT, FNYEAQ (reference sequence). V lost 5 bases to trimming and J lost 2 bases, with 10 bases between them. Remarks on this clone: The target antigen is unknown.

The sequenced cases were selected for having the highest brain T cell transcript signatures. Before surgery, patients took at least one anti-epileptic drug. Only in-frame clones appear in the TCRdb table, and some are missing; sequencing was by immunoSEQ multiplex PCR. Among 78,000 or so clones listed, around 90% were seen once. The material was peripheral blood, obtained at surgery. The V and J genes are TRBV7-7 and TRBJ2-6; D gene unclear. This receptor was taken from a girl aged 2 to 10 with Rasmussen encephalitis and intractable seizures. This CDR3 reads CASSPNVAGANVLTF. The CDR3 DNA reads TGTGCCAGCAGCCCCAACGTCGCTGGGGCCAACGTCCTGACTTTC.